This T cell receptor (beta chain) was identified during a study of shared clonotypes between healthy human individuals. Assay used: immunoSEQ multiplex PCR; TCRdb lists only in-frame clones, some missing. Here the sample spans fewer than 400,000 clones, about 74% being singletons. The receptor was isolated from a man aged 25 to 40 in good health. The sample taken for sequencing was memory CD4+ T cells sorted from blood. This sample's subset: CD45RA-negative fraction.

CDR3 protein: CASSQGHGWAAKRSGNTIYF. The DNA of the CDR3 is TGTGCCAGCAGCCAAGGTCACGGTTGGGCAGCCAAAAGGTCTGGAAACACCATATATTTT. The chain has TRBV14 and TRBJ1-3; no clear D gene. The CDR3 runs to 20 residues. Trimming removed 1 base from V and 1 base from J, with 23 bases in between. Germline V CDR1 and CDR2: SGHDN, FVKESK.